These T cell receptor beta chains were read from a single sample in a study of early T cells in non-severe SARS-CoV-2 infection. One entry per CDR3 protein results from TCRdb running MiXCR on the 5' RACE reads. The repertoire holds some 28,000 distinct CDR3 sequences, with under 6% as singletons. The sample consisted of whole blood. All receptors derive from an adult who was a healthcare worker with PCR-confirmed SARS-CoV-2 infection or an uninfected control (not recorded which). Each CDR3 is given with its conserved first and last residue. Each record gives: V gene, J gene, CDR3 length, CDR3 protein.

V gene: TRBV5-4; J gene: TRBJ1-2; CDR3 length: 14; CDR3 protein: CASSFQGELSGYTF
V gene: TRBV29-1; J gene: TRBJ2-5; CDR3 length: 14; CDR3 protein: CSVSGLAEQETQYF
V gene: TRBV19; J gene: TRBJ2-2; CDR3 length: 14; CDR3 protein: CASSPAGYTGELFF
V gene: TRBV11-1; J gene: TRBJ2-1; CDR3 length: 18; CDR3 protein: CASSQGLAGESSYNEQFF
V gene: TRBV2; J gene: TRBJ2-7; CDR3 length: 11; CDR3 protein: CASSEPYEQYF
V gene: TRBV3-1; J gene: TRBJ2-1; CDR3 length: 14; CDR3 protein: CASSPLGSVNEQFF
V gene: TRBV5-4; J gene: TRBJ1-1; CDR3 length: 13; CDR3 protein: CASSSPGPNEAFF
V gene: TRBV20-1; J gene: TRBJ2-1; CDR3 length: 17; CDR3 protein: CSARGVPGLTPYNEQFF
V gene: TRBV5-4; J gene: TRBJ2-7; CDR3 length: 13; CDR3 protein: CASSSRQTYEQYF
V gene: TRBV20-1; J gene: TRBJ1-1; CDR3 length: 13; CDR3 protein: CSAKTRESTEAFF
V gene: TRBV6-5; J gene: TRBJ1-2; CDR3 length: 16; CDR3 protein: CASSSPLRGLAEGYTF
V gene: TRBV29-1; J gene: TRBJ1-1; CDR3 length: 13; CDR3 protein: CSATGTQQGEAFF
V gene: TRBV14; J gene: TRBJ2-5; CDR3 length: 14; CDR3 protein: CASSQRDFQETQYF
V gene: TRBV12-3/TRBV12-4; J gene: TRBJ2-3; CDR3 length: 14; CDR3 protein: CASTLDTATDTQYF
V gene: TRBV20-1; J gene: TRBJ2-5; CDR3 length: 15; CDR3 protein: CSAGDARTSQETQYF
V gene: TRBV20-1; J gene: TRBJ1-4; CDR3 length: 13; CDR3 protein: CSAKKGANEKLFF
V gene: TRBV28; J gene: TRBJ1-6; CDR3 length: 13; CDR3 protein: CASSFIINSPLHF
V gene: TRBV2; J gene: TRBJ2-2; CDR3 length: 14; CDR3 protein: CASSDRENTGELFF
V gene: TRBV7-3; J gene: TRBJ2-1; CDR3 length: 16; CDR3 protein: CASSLRAGSSYNEQFF
V gene: TRBV2; J gene: TRBJ2-4; CDR3 length: 10; CDR3 protein: CASLLERAYF
V gene: TRBV11-3; J gene: TRBJ1-3; CDR3 length: 17; CDR3 protein: CASSTTPGTGYGNTIYF
V gene: TRBV20-1; J gene: TRBJ2-7; CDR3 length: 15; CDR3 protein: CSAGGLAGFSYEQYF
V gene: TRBV4-1; J gene: TRBJ1-6; CDR3 length: 15; CDR3 protein: CASSQEELYNSPLHF
V gene: TRBV29-1; J gene: TRBJ1-3; CDR3 length: 14; CDR3 protein: CSVETGERGNTIYF
V gene: TRBV28; J gene: TRBJ2-1; CDR3 length: 13; CDR3 protein: CASSSTLANEQFF
V gene: TRBV7-2; J gene: TRBJ2-2; CDR3 length: 16; CDR3 protein: CTSSLIAGGRTGELFF
V gene: TRBV4-1; J gene: TRBJ1-1; CDR3 length: 13; CDR3 protein: CASSFRRGDEAFF
V gene: TRBV7-3; J gene: TRBJ2-2; CDR3 length: 15; CDR3 protein: CASSLQGSNTGELFF
V gene: TRBV20-1; J gene: TRBJ2-7; CDR3 length: 13; CDR3 protein: CSATGTGGEKQYF
V gene: TRBV29-1; J gene: TRBJ2-5; CDR3 length: 9; CDR3 protein: CSVEDSRHF
V gene: TRBV6-2/TRBV6-3; J gene: TRBJ2-2; CDR3 length: 17; CDR3 protein: CASSYLTGSPPGGELFF
V gene: TRBV10-3; J gene: TRBJ1-2; CDR3 length: 13; CDR3 protein: CAIPQGGGYGYTF
V gene: TRBV29-1; J gene: TRBJ2-7; CDR3 length: 13; CDR3 protein: CSVIAGPSYEQYF
V gene: TRBV9; J gene: TRBJ2-1; CDR3 length: 16; CDR3 protein: CASSAWGLTPADEQFF
V gene: TRBV12-3/TRBV12-4; J gene: TRBJ2-2; CDR3 length: 15; CDR3 protein: CASSIQLLNTGELFF
V gene: TRBV11-3; J gene: TRBJ2-5; CDR3 length: 15; CDR3 protein: CASSLQRGRGETQYF
V gene: TRBV7-2; J gene: TRBJ2-3; CDR3 length: 15; CDR3 protein: CASSLNGSPGDTQYF
V gene: TRBV7-9; J gene: TRBJ1-2; CDR3 length: 11; CDR3 protein: CASRDSYGYTF
V gene: TRBV28; J gene: TRBJ1-1; CDR3 length: 16; CDR3 protein: CASSPPTQAMNTEAFF
V gene: TRBV27; J gene: TRBJ2-3; CDR3 length: 12; CDR3 protein: CASQTGGDTQYF
V gene: TRBV7-8; J gene: TRBJ2-7; CDR3 length: 16; CDR3 protein: CASSLAQWTPSYEQYF
V gene: TRBV10-3; J gene: TRBJ1-1; CDR3 length: 15; CDR3 protein: CAISGGVTENTEAFF
V gene: TRBV28; J gene: TRBJ1-1; CDR3 length: 13; CDR3 protein: CASRITGGTEAFF
V gene: TRBV24-1; J gene: TRBJ2-1; CDR3 length: 17; CDR3 protein: CATSDPRQGPGLYEQFF
V gene: TRBV27; J gene: TRBJ2-1; CDR3 length: 12; CDR3 protein: CASSSGSYEQFF
V gene: TRBV12-3/TRBV12-4; J gene: TRBJ1-2; CDR3 length: 16; CDR3 protein: CASSLTPTGRAYGYTF
V gene: TRBV6-1; J gene: TRBJ1-4; CDR3 length: 13; CDR3 protein: CASRPETNEKLFF
V gene: TRBV9; J gene: TRBJ2-4; CDR3 length: 15; CDR3 protein: CASSPGQTTSGIQYF
V gene: TRBV29-1; J gene: TRBJ2-5; CDR3 length: 14; CDR3 protein: CSVGQGIGQETQYF
V gene: TRBV12-3/TRBV12-4; J gene: TRBJ1-2; CDR3 length: 13; CDR3 protein: CASSSPVTGEITF
V gene: TRBV18; J gene: TRBJ1-2; CDR3 length: 15; CDR3 protein: CASSPMTGLYYGYTF
V gene: TRBV12-3/TRBV12-4; J gene: TRBJ2-1; CDR3 length: 17; CDR3 protein: CASSFFSGGVSYNEQFF
V gene: TRBV12-3/TRBV12-4; J gene: TRBJ2-1; CDR3 length: 15; CDR3 protein: CASSLMTSGGNEQFF
V gene: TRBV7-8; J gene: TRBJ1-6; CDR3 length: 15; CDR3 protein: CASRVGTEYNSPLHF
V gene: TRBV29-1; J gene: TRBJ1-5; CDR3 length: 12; CDR3 protein: CSVGHSNQPQHF